The clone carrying this T cell receptor beta chain turned up a few times. This sample is part of a study of human T cells and chemical hapten exposure. TCRdb re-analysed the RACE reads in MiXCR, keeping a single row per CDR3 protein. The table shows about 340,000 distinct CDR3 sequences, with about 7% occurring only once. Time point defined: patch test 1, 2 weeks after DPC sensitization. The treatment denotes: therapeutic diphenylcyclopropenone sensitization with weekly scalp DPC. This CDR3 spans 16 amino acids. Per the germline V gene, CDR1 is SGDLS and CDR2 is YYNGEE. The V segment lost 4 bases and the J segment 6 bases; nucleotides outside the gene matches: 13.

This sample comprised whole blood, obtained in connection with sensitization to the hapten diphenylcyclopropenone (DPC). V and J are TRBV9 and TRBJ2-3; 8 nucleotides agree with TRBD1. The receptor was isolated from a woman aged 18-29 years with alopecia areata. Some clones in this sample may be carry-over from other donors' samples. In DNA, the CDR3 is TGTGCCAGCAGCCCCGACAGGAGACAGGGGAAGGATACGCAGTATTTT. Its protein product is CASSPDRRQGKDTQYF.